Here is one T cell receptor beta chain with its context. This clone has a single count. The antigen it recognizes is unknown. Base quality data are lacking; no much larger clone is found one base away. Dicing about 20-50 mg of tumor tissue typically produced more than 2.5 ug of DNA. The study profiled bulk TCR beta-chain repertoires in matched peripheral blood, tumor and adjacent normal breast tissue taken from over 15 patients with early-stage breast cancer. Once resection was done, tumor tissue identified by eye was cut out and put into prechilled RNAlater. Tumor tissue (about 18-50 mg) was diced and then homogenized with a TissueLyser II in RLTplus buffer containing beta-mercaptoethanol and antifoaming agent. Genomic DNA was extracted with the Qiagen AllPrep DNA/RNA Mini kit. These data are taken from a study of early stage breast cancer tumors (dated by TCRdb to about 2017). About the investigation overall: Of the roughly 17 invasive breast tumors, approximately 11 were found to be estrogen receptor-positive, progesterone receptor-positive and HER2-negative. Of the approximately twelve ER+/PR+/HER2- tumors, eight were classified as invasive ductal carcinomas and four as invasive lobular carcinomas. On average, each sample got approximately 10-fold read coverage. A total of over 2 million templates, representing about 1.1 million unique clonotypes, were detected across all samples.

The paper's findings and limits, for the study overall: Sequencing bulk genomic DNA from unsorted cells could not capture chain pairing or functional markers like CD4, CD8 and FOXP3. Because the cohort was small, a breakdown by tumor subtype could not be done. Enriched TCRB sequences shared across patients were mostly commonly generated sequences, unlikely to play an important role in the tumor microenvironment. Compared with adjacent normal breast tissue, tumors had roughly 2.5-fold higher T cell density and higher clonality. Repertoires from blood and normal breast were more alike than repertoires from blood and tumor, and in about 90% of the 16 patients, comparing each tissue with blood separated tumor from normal.

Each sample was amplified in two independent genomic DNA replicates, using approximately 0.5 ug for blood and roughly 1.5 ug for tumor or normal breast. TCRB sequencing of genomic DNA was carried out with the ImmunoSeq Intro kit according to the manufacturer's instructions. The multiplex PCR ran for 30 to 40 cycles using proprietary primers and spike-in control sequences for absolute quantification. An 87-bp fragment spanning the CDR3 and flanking V and J genes was sequenced with single-end 150-bp reads. Seven samples, with two replicates for each sample, were multiplexed per lane of an Illumina MiSeq using version 3.0 chemistry. The paper's processing steps were these. Raw data were processed by the vendor's proprietary pipeline, with both replicates merged into one result per sample. Productive rearrangements sharing the V-gene family, CDR3 amino acid sequence and J-gene segment were defined as clonotypes. To compute clonality, the normalized Shannon entropy (Pielou evenness) of TCRB abundances was subtracted from 1. To estimate T cell density, the total number of templates was divided by the input cell count, which was inferred from how much DNA went in. Total repertoire diversity and clonality were estimated with Recon using default parameters. Tumor-enriched clonotypes were defined as having over 0.1% abundance in tumor and at least 32-fold higher abundance than in normal breast. TCRdb mirrors the immuneACCESS table, restricted to in-frame sequences. Some clones are absent from its copies; in checked studies, under half trace to an unresolved V gene, and the reason for the others is unknown. V, J and clone size are those of that table, while D and trimming were read from the DNA. This sample comprises about 7,600 clones, 62% of them detected only once. In total, the top ten clones hold about 7.5% of the sample.

From the germline V gene, CDR1 is MNHNS and CDR2 is SASEGT. Trimming costs V 1 base and J 11 bases, and their ends lie 14 bases apart. Including cysteine and phenylalanine, the CDR3 has 13 amino acids. Just the 39-base CDR3 DNA is kept, in frame starting at base 1. The chain links TRBV6-1 with TRBJ1-1; the D region possibly corresponds to TRBD1 (6 bases align). The source is a person between 65 and 80 years old with breast cancer. Sequencing used breast tumor tissue. The CDR3 region: CASSEEDHREAFF. In nucleotide form, the sequence is TGTGCCAGCAGTGAAGAGGATCACAGGGAGGCTTTCTTT.